This T cell receptor beta chain was obtained from a study of OX40 agonist ivuxolimab in advanced cancers. Looked up from germline, CDR1 is SGDLS and CDR2 is YYNGEE. The CDR3 is made up of 15 amino acids. Trimming removed 2 bases from V and 4 bases from J, with 15 bases in between. TCRdb's copy holds only in-frame clones and misses some; the assay was immunoSEQ multiplex PCR. The table lists about 120,000 clones, 80% to 95% of them singletons. Study-level findings and limits: Partial responders at 0.1-3.0 mg/kg had among the lowest clonal expansion.

A note on this clone: Antigen: not known.

Sample: CD4+ or CD8+ T cells sorted from blood, taken in a trial of the OX40 agonist ivuxolimab. The chain joins TRBV9 to TRBJ2-5; D may be TRBD1 or TRBD2 (6 bases each). The TCR comes from an adult with an advanced solid tumor such as melanoma, head and neck, liver or kidney cancer. The CDR3 is CASSVRGLTRETQYF. The CDR3 DNA follows: TGTGCCAGCAGCGTCCGGGGGCTCACTAGAGAGACCCAGTACTTC. The whole variable domain, filled in from reference TRBV9 and TRBJ2-5, reads DSGVTQTPKHLITATGQRVTLRCSPRSGDLSVYWYQQSLDQGLQFLIQYYNGEERAKGNILERFSAQQFPDLHSELNLSSLELGDSALYFCASSVRGLTRETQYFGPGTRLLVL.